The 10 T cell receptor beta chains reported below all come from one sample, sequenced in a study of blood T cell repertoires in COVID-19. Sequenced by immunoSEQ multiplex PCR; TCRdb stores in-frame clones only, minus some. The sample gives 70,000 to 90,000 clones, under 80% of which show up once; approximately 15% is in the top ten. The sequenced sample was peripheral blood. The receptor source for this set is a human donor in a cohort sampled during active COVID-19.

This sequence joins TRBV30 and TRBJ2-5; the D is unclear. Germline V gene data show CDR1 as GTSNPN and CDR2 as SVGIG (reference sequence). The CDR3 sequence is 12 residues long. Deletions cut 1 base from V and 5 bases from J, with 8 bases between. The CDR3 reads CAWSGAGETQYF. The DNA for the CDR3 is TGTGCCTGGAGTGGTGCCGGGGAGACCCAGTACTTC.

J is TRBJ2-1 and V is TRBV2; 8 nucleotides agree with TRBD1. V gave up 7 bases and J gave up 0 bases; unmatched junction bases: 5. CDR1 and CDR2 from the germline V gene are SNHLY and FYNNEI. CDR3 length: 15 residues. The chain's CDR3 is CASIQQGDSYNEQFF. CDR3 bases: TGTGCCAGCATTCAACAGGGGGACTCCTACAATGAGCAGTTCTTC. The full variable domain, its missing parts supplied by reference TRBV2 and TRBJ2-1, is EPEVTQTPSHQVTQMGQEVILRCVPISNHLYFYWYRQILGQKVEFLVSFYNNEISEKSEIFDDQFSVERPDGSNFTLKIRSTKLEDSAMYFCASIQQGDSYNEQFFGPGTRLTVL.

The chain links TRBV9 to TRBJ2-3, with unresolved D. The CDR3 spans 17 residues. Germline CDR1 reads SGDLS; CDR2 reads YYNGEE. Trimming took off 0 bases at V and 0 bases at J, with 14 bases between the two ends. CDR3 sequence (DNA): TGTGCCAGCAGCGTAGGAGTGGGCAGTTCTAGCACAGATACGCAGTATTTT. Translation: CASSVGVGSSSTDTQYF.

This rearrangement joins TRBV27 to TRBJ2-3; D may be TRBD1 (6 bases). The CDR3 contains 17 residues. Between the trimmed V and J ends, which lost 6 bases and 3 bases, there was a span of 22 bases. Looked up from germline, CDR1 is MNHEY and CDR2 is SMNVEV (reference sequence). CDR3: CASRPEPGHLRTDTQYF. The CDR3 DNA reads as TGTGCCAGCAGGCCGGAACCGGGACACCTTCGGACAGATACGCAGTATTTT.

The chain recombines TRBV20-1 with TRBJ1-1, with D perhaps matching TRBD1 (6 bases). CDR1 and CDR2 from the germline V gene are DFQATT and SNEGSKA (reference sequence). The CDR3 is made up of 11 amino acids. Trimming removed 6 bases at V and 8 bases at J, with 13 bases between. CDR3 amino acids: CSALGQWEAFF. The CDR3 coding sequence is TGCAGTGCCCTAGGACAGTGGGAAGCTTTCTTT.

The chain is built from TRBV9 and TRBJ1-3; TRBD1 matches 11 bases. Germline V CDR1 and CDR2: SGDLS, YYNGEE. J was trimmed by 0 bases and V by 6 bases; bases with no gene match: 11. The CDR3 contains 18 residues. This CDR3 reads CASTRGGGQGASGNTIYF. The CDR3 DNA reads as TGTGCCAGCACCAGAGGGGGTGGACAGGGGGCCTCTGGAAACACCATATATTTT.

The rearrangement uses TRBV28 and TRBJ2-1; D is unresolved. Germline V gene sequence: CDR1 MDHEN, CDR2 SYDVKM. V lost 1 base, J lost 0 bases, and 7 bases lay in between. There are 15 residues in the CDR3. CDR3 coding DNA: TGTGCCAGCAGTTTATTGGTTAGCTCCTACAATGAGCAGTTCTTC. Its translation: CASSLLVSSYNEQFF.

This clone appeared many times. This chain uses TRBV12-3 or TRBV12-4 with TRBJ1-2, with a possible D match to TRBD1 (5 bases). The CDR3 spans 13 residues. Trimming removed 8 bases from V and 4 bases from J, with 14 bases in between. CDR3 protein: CASGEGGAYGYTF. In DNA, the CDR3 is TGTGCCAGCGGGGAAGGTGGGGCCTATGGCTACACCTTC.

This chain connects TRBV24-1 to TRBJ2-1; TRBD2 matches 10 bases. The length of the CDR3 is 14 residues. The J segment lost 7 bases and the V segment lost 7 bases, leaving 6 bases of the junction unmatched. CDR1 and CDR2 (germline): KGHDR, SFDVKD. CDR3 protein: CATRAGGVVNEQFF. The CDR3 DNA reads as TGTGCCACCAGAGCGGGGGGGGTAGTGAATGAGCAGTTCTTC.

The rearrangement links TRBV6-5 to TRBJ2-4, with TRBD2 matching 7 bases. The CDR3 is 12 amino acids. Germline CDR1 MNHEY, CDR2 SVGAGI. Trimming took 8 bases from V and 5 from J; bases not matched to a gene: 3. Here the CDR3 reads CASGLAENIQYF. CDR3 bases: TGTGCCAGCGGGCTAGCGGAAAACATTCAGTACTTC.